This is a list of T cell receptor beta chains from one sample in a study of cytomegalovirus exposure and HLA in healthy donors. The protocol was immunoSEQ multiplex PCR, while the TCRdb copy is restricted to in-frame clones and leaves out a portion. There are fewer than 300,000 clones in the sample; 86% occur only once, and roughly 4% lies in the top ten. Sequenced material: PBMCs. The receptors derive from a man in his forties or fifties in good health and CMV-seropositive. Both conserved end residues are part of each CDR3. D genes are given only for firm matches. The size entry is marked missing in some rows and otherwise reads once, few, many or a size class.

v_gene	abundance	j_gene	d_gene	CDR3aa	CDR3nt
TRBV5-1	once	TRBJ1-3	-	CASSLGQLSGNTIYF	TGCGCCAGCAGCTTGGGACAACTCTCTGGAAACACCATATATTTT
TRBV19	-	TRBJ2-5	-	CASTHGTGAQETQYF	TGTGCCAGTACCCACGGGACTGGGGCCCAAGAGACCCAGTACTTC
TRBV2	-	TRBJ2-3	-	CASTPVSTDTQYF	TGTGCCAGCACCCCGGTCAGCACAGATACGCAGTATTTT
TRBV30	-	TRBJ1-2	-	CAWSPRDTRYTF	TGTGCCTGGAGTCCCCGGGACACCCGCTACACCTTC
TRBV27	once	TRBJ1-2	TRBD1	CASSPGTGARGYTF	TGTGCCAGCAGTCCCGGGACAGGGGCACGTGGCTACACCTTC
TRBV5-1	-	TRBJ1-3	TRBD1	CASSSRQGGNTIYF	TGCGCCAGCAGCTCCCGACAGGGTGGAAACACCATATATTTT
TRBV5-1	-	TRBJ2-6	TRBD1	CASSLSARDRGSAGANVLTF	TGCGCCAGCAGCTTGAGCGCTCGGGACAGGGGATCGGCTGGGGCCAACGTCCTGACTTTC
TRBV6-5	-	TRBJ1-5	-	CASSYGGANQPQHF	TGTGCCAGCAGTTATGGAGGGGCCAATCAGCCCCAGCATTTT
TRBV4-1	-	TRBJ2-1	-	CASSQVDMGGSYNEQFF	TGCGCCAGCAGCCAAGTTGATATGGGGGGATCCTACAATGAGCAGTTCTTC
TRBV13	-	TRBJ2-5	-	CASSLGGGAGETQYF	TGTGCCAGCAGCTTAGGTGGGGGCGCGGGAGAGACCCAGTACTTC
TRBV27	once	TRBJ1-5	-	CASSFQGLGDQPQHF	TGTGCCAGCAGTTTTCAGGGCCTAGGGGATCAGCCCCAGCATTTT
TRBV27	-	TRBJ2-7	TRBD2	CASSLSGLAGSYEQYF	TGTGCCAGCAGTTTATCCGGTTTAGCGGGATCCTACGAGCAGTACTTC
TRBV5-1	-	TRBJ2-7	-	CASSPSPLAYYEQYF	TGCGCCAGCAGCCCCTCGCCACTTGCCTACTACGAGCAGTACTTC
TRBV28	-	TRBJ2-7	-	CATNLPEREQYF	TGTGCCACCAACCTCCCGGAGAGAGAGCAGTACTTC
TRBV28	-	TRBJ1-2	TRBD1	CASSPNRINRDRGGSIYGYTF	TGTGCCAGCAGTCCTAATCGTATCAACCGGGACAGGGGGGGATCAATCTATGGCTACACCTTC
TRBV2	-	TRBJ2-2	TRBD1	CASKTGGGELFF	TGTGCCAGCAAGACAGGGGGCGGGGAGCTGTTTTTT
TRBV7-6	once	TRBJ2-5	TRBD1	CASSSPTGDQYF	TGTGCCAGCAGCTCCCCCACAGGGGACCAGTACTTC
TRBV11-2	-	TRBJ2-7	-	CASSLSFRRQSYEQYF	TGTGCCAGCAGCTTATCGTTCCGGAGACAGTCCTACGAGCAGTACTTC
TRBV5-1	-	TRBJ1-2	-	CASSLVGGYGYTF	TGCGCCAGCAGCTTGGTAGGGGGCTATGGCTACACCTTC
TRBV19	-	TRBJ1-5	TRBD1	CAMTTGGLQPQHF	TGTGCCATGACCACAGGGGGCCTACAGCCCCAGCATTTT
TRBV19	-	TRBJ2-1	-	CASSTTGKFDNEQFF	TGTGCCAGTAGTACCACCGGGAAATTTGACAATGAGCAGTTCTTC
TRBV29-1	-	TRBJ2-1	TRBD1	CSADRGFSYNEQFF	TGCAGCGCCGACAGGGGGTTCTCCTACAATGAGCAGTTCTTC
TRBV4-1	-	TRBJ2-7	TRBD2	CASSQTSGLAGVEQYF	TGCGCCAGCAGCCAAACGTCGGGACTAGCGGGAGTCGAGCAGTACTTC
TRBV7-3	-	TRBJ2-1	TRBD1	CASSPDRGQYNEQFF	TGTGCCAGCAGCCCTGACAGGGGCCAATACAATGAGCAGTTCTTC
TRBV5-1	-	TRBJ2-1	TRBD1	CASSIGTGGRFF	TGCGCCAGCAGCATAGGGACAGGGGGAAGGTTCTTC
TRBV9	-	TRBJ2-7	-	CASSVGNSYEQYF	TGTGCCAGCAGCGTAGGCAACAGCTACGAGCAGTACTTC
TRBV9	-	TRBJ1-2	TRBD1	CASSFRTGEGYTF	TGTGCCAGCAGCTTTCGGACAGGGGAGGGCTACACCTTC
TRBV14	-	TRBJ2-7	TRBD1	CASSEDRGRYEQYF	TGTGCCAGCAGCGAAGACAGGGGGAGGTACGAGCAGTACTTC
TRBV5-6	-	TRBJ2-4	TRBD2	CASSRGLADKNIQYF	TGTGCCAGCAGCCGGGGACTAGCGGACAAAAACATTCAGTACTTC
TRBV18	-	TRBJ1-2	-	CASSPPGASDYGYTF	TGTGCCAGCTCACCACCGGGGGCCAGTGACTATGGCTACACCTTC
TRBV19	-	TRBJ2-1	-	CASSISPAGYRNEQFF	TGTGCCAGTAGTATCTCTCCAGCGGGTTACCGTAATGAGCAGTTCTTC
TRBV15	-	TRBJ1-4	-	CATSSRELNEKLFF	TGTGCCACCAGCAGCAGGGAACTGAATGAAAAACTGTTTTTT
TRBV6-5	-	TRBJ1-1	-	CASSRGGPEAFF	TGTGCCAGCAGCCGAGGGGGTCCTGAAGCTTTCTTT
TRBV7-2	-	TRBJ2-7	TRBD1	CASGTQGTYEQYF	TGTGCCAGCGGGACACAGGGGACCTACGAGCAGTACTTC
TRBV7-6	-	TRBJ2-7	-	CASSMGGDINYEQYF	TGTGCCAGCAGCATGGGGGGGGACATCAACTACGAGCAGTACTTC
TRBV15	-	TRBJ1-1	-	CATSRVTGNTEAFF	TGTGCCACCAGCAGAGTAACGGGGAACACTGAAGCTTTCTTT
TRBV5-1	few	TRBJ1-1	-	CASSPTGHQNTEAFF	TGCGCCAGCAGCCCCACGGGACACCAGAACACTGAAGCTTTCTTT
TRBV12-5	-	TRBJ1-1	-	CASGLATGGFTEAFF	TGTGCTAGTGGTTTGGCAACCGGGGGGTTCACTGAAGCTTTCTTT
TRBV28	-	TRBJ2-7	TRBD1	CASIPRPGTGPYEQYF	TGTGCCAGCATCCCGAGGCCCGGGACAGGGCCCTACGAGCAGTACTTC
TRBV28	-	TRBJ1-1	-	CASSTGHTEAFF	TGTGCCAGCAGTACGGGACATACTGAAGCTTTCTTT
TRBV28	-	TRBJ2-5	-	CASSRGLEETQYF	TGTGCCAGCAGTCGCGGACTGGAGGAGACCCAGTACTTC
TRBV6-5	once	TRBJ2-2	TRBD2	CASSYRSGRTTGELFF	TGTGCCAGCAGTTACCGTAGCGGGAGGACCACCGGGGAGCTGTTTTTT
TRBV25-1	-	TRBJ1-5	-	CASSESGRGTNQPQHF	TGTGCCAGCAGTGAATCTGGCAGGGGTACAAATCAGCCCCAGCATTTT
TRBV29-1	-	TRBJ2-7	-	CSVEEAGYEQYF	TGCAGCGTTGAAGAGGCGGGCTACGAGCAGTACTTC
TRBV2	-	TRBJ2-4	TRBD1	CASSEANTGGIQYF	TGTGCCAGCAGTGAAGCAAACACAGGGGGCATTCAGTACTTC